This entry features one T cell receptor (beta chain) sequence. What it recognizes is unknown. Germline values: CDR1 SNHLY, CDR2 FYNNEI. The V and J ends lost 6 bases and 7 bases respectively, with 15 bases between them. This CDR3 comprises 14 residues. Measured with immunoSEQ multiplex PCR; TCRdb has only the in-frame clones, and not every one. This table has roughly 57,000 clones, 84% appearing once. The source of the sample is a study of OX40 agonist ivuxolimab in advanced cancers. Across the study: Prior anti-PD-1, anti-PD-L1 or anti-CTLA-4 therapy was allowed; less than 45% had some.

General study findings and limits: In general, CD8+ T cells held more expanded clones than CD4+ did, on average.

If patients had autoimmune disease history or systemic immunosuppression, they were excluded. The clonotype was recovered from an adult with an advanced solid tumor such as melanoma, head and neck, liver or kidney cancer. Specimen: CD4+ or CD8+ T cells sorted from blood, collected in a trial of the OX40 agonist ivuxolimab. This chain joins TRBV2 and TRBJ2-2, with no clear D. In DNA, the CDR3 is TGTGCCAGCAGCACCCTCCAGACCGGCGGGGAGCTGTTTTTT. Its protein is CASSTLQTGGELFF.